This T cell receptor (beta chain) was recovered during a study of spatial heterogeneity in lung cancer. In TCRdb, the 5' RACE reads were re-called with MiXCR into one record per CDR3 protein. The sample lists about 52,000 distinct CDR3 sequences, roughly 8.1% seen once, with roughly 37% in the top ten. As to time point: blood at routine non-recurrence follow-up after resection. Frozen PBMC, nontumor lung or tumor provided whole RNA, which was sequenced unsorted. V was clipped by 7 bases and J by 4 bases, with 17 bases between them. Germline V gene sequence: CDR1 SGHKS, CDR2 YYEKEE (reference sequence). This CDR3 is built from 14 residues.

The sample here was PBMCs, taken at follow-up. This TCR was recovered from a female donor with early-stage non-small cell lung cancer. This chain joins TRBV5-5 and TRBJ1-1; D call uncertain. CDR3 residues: CASRVGKGFTEAFF. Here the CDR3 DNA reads TGTGCCAGCCGGGTTGGTAAGGGTTTCACTGAAGCTTTCTTT.